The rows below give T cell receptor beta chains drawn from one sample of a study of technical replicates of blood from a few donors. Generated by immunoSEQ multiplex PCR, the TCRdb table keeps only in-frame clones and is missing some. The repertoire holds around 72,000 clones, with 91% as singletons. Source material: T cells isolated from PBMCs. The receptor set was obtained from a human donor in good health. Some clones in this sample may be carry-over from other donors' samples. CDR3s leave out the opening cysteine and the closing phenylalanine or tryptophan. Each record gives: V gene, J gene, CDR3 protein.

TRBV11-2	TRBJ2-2	ASSFSAGELF
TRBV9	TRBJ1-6	ASSVYDRADNSPLH
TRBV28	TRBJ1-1	ASSLSLEAF
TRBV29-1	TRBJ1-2	STIGTGAEGYT
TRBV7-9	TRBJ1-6	TSKPEGLSPLH
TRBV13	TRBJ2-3	ASSSRDGFVVAGVGFRTDTQY
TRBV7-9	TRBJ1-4	ASRPSGGRANEKLF
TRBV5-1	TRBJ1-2	ASSPSGGAYGYT
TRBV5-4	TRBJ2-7	ASSVLLAVGPYEQY
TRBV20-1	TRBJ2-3	SASFRDTQY
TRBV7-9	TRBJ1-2	ASSLVTSYGYT
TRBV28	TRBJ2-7	ASGRRDRVYEQY
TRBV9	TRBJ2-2	ASSVLTSGTGELF
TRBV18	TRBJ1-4	ASSPRGSTNEKLF
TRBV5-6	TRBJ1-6	ASSLRQGNSPLH
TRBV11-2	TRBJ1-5	ASTRSGGPHQPQH